This T cell receptor delta chain was profiled in a study of gamma-delta chains in newborns, infants, children. Trimming cost V 9 bases and J 0 bases; bases outside gene matches: 38. Germline lookup yields CDR1 TSWWSYY and CDR2 QGS. The CDR3 has 26 amino acids. TCRdb re-called the reads using CATT. The sample lists 2,500 to 3,500 delta-chain clones, 51% seen once, with more than 12% in the top ten. The sequencing input was blood. This TCR derives from a child who received the measles vaccine. The V call is TRDV1, the J call TRDJ1; 12 positions agree with TRDD3. CDR3: CALLETYHYYYWGILSLLLNTDKLIF. CDR3 coding DNA: TGTGCTCTATTAGAGACCTACCACTACTACTACTGGGGGATACTTTCCCTTCTACTTAACACCGATAAACTCATCTTT.